A selection of T cell receptor beta chains follows, all from one sample in a study of blood T cells in healthy people across ages. TCRdb reprocessed the 5' RACE reads with MiXCR, giving one entry per CDR3 protein. This table holds 1.5 million or so distinct CDR3 sequences, roughly 43% found once. Sequenced input: blood. The receptors derive from a young woman in good health. Both conserved end residues are trimmed from each CDR3.

cdr3_aa: ASSVSGAFYNEQY; v_call: TRBV9; j_call: TRBJ2-5
cdr3_aa: ASSQGPAGGPTDTQY; v_call: TRBV4-1; j_call: TRBJ2-3
cdr3_aa: ASSSPGGNNEKLF; v_call: TRBV7-9; j_call: TRBJ1-4
cdr3_aa: ASSVERDALYEQY; v_call: TRBV9; j_call: TRBJ2-7
cdr3_aa: ASSFRDRGYYEQY; v_call: TRBV28; j_call: TRBJ2-7
cdr3_aa: ASSRLAGPSYNEQY; v_call: TRBV27; j_call: -
cdr3_aa: ASSLGGTNYNEQF; v_call: TRBV7-8; j_call: TRBJ2-1
cdr3_aa: AGSRQGNTGELF; v_call: TRBV6-6; j_call: TRBJ2-2
cdr3_aa: ASGLSRGTVNTEAF; v_call: TRBV27; j_call: TRBJ1-1
cdr3_aa: ASSVVGLAGNEQF; v_call: TRBV9; j_call: TRBJ2-1
cdr3_aa: ATSPSSYNEQY; v_call: TRBV2; j_call: TRBJ2-7
cdr3_aa: ASRTRGGQPQH; v_call: TRBV27; j_call: TRBJ1-5
cdr3_aa: ASSARQGVSYEQY; v_call: TRBV25-1; j_call: TRBJ2-7
cdr3_aa: SVDKAGGHEQY; v_call: TRBV29-1; j_call: TRBJ2-7
cdr3_aa: ASSPLDRVNFNEQF; v_call: TRBV18; j_call: TRBJ2-1
cdr3_aa: TSSFSGGIRPYEQY; v_call: TRBV28; j_call: TRBJ2-7
cdr3_aa: ASRKGRQGSYRYNEQF; v_call: TRBV7-8; j_call: TRBJ2-1
cdr3_aa: AIKPQARNEQY; v_call: TRBV10-3; j_call: TRBJ2-7
cdr3_aa: ASSQNWRSYNEQF; v_call: TRBV6-5; j_call: TRBJ2-1
cdr3_aa: ASRHTGTSGNLF; v_call: TRBV7-2; j_call: TRBJ2-1
cdr3_aa: ASFPTGGSYEQY; v_call: TRBV27; j_call: TRBJ2-7
cdr3_aa: ASSQEPGGYGYT; v_call: TRBV4-1; j_call: TRBJ1-2
cdr3_aa: ASSLAKVRQGGQPQH; v_call: TRBV7-2; j_call: TRBJ1-5
cdr3_aa: ASSLSGQGSPGELF; v_call: TRBV27; j_call: TRBJ2-2
cdr3_aa: ASSLGLGYAYTQY; v_call: TRBV28; j_call: TRBJ2-3
cdr3_aa: SVESRREITDTQY; v_call: TRBV29-1; j_call: TRBJ2-3
cdr3_aa: SATTGAANEKLF; v_call: TRBV20-1; j_call: TRBJ1-4
cdr3_aa: ASSLDIRGTFRNNEQF; v_call: TRBV7-2; j_call: TRBJ2-1
cdr3_aa: SARKATGGGHNEQF; v_call: TRBV20-1; j_call: TRBJ2-1
cdr3_aa: ASSPVGDQPQH; v_call: TRBV9; j_call: TRBJ1-5
cdr3_aa: ATSDSGALSYNEQF; v_call: TRBV24-1; j_call: TRBJ2-1
cdr3_aa: ASIGGGTDTQY; v_call: TRBV28; j_call: TRBJ2-3
cdr3_aa: ASSLASRAYEQY; v_call: TRBV7-2; j_call: -
cdr3_aa: ASSKDSGFAQVVDCQPQH; v_call: TRBV21-1; j_call: TRBJ1-5
cdr3_aa: ALEGGGGGYT; v_call: TRBV12-3/TRBV12-4; j_call: TRBJ1-2
cdr3_aa: ASSLVINNEQF; v_call: TRBV27; j_call: TRBJ2-1